This TCR beta chain was sequenced during a study of T cell therapy after organ transplantation. In the study overall: Up to 6 doses were given at 2-week intervals. Responders numbered eight and nonresponders two among ten patients. Whole-study findings and limits: Nonresponder repertoires showed strong pretherapy expansions, barely changing post-therapy.

These patients had received solid-organ transplants and had drug-resistant or recurrent cytomegalovirus. Turning to this clone: Its antigen is currently unknown.

Only in-frame clones appear in the TCRdb table, and some are missing; sequencing was by immunoSEQ multiplex PCR. This table holds around 50,000 clones, approximately 94% found once. There are 13 residues in the CDR3. Germline V CDR1 and CDR2: SEHNR, FQNEAQ (reference sequence). Trimming took 3 bases from V and 10 from J, leaving 15 bases between them. The chain couples TRBV7-9 to TRBJ1-1; D call uncertain. This TCR was recovered from a human patient who had received a solid organ transplant and had CMV disease. Sequencing was performed on CD8+ T cells from blood, taken before autologous CMV-specific T cell therapy. The CDR3 reads CASSLSEDFGAFF. The CDR3 nucleotides read TGTGCCAGCAGCTTGTCTGAAGACTTTGGAGCTTTCTTT. Looking up the rest from reference TRBV7-9 and TRBJ1-1 gives the full variable domain: DTGVSQNPRHKITKRGQNVTFRCDPISEHNRLYWYRQTLGQGPEFLTYFQNEAQLEKSRLLSDRFSAERPKGSFSTLEIQRTEQGDSAMYLCASSLSEDFGAFFGQGTRLTVV.